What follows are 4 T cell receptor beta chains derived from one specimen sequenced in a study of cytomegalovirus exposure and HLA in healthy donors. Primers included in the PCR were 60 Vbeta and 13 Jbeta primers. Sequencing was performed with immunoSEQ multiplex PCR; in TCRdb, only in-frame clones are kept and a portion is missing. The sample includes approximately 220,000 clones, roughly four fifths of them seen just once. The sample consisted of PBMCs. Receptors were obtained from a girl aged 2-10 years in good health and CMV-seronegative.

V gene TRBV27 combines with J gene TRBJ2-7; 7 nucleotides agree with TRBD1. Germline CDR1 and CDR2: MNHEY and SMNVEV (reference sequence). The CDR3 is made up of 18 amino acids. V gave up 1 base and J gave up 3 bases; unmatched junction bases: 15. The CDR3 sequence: CASSLWRGGGQAIYEQYF. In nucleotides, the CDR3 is TGTGCCAGCAGTTTATGGCGCGGTGGAGGACAGGCTATCTACGAGCAGTACTTC.

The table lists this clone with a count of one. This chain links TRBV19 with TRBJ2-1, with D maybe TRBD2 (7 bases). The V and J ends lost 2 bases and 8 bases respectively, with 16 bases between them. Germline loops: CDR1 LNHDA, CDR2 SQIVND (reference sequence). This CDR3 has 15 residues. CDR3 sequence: CASSIYGGLPDEQFF. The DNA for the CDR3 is TGTGCCAGTAGTATATACGGGGGGCTTCCCGATGAGCAGTTCTTC.

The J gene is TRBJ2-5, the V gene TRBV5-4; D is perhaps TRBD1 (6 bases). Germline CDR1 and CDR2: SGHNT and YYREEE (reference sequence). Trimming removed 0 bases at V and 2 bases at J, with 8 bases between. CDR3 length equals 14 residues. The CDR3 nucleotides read TGTGCCAGCAGCTTGGGGGGGACACAAGAGACCCAGTACTTC. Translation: CASSLGGTQETQYF. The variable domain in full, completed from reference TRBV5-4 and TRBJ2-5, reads ETGVTQSPTHLIKTRGQQVTLRCSSQSGHNTVSWYQQALGQGPQFIFQYYREEENGRGNFPPRFSGLQFPNYSSELNVNALELDDSALYLCASSLGGTQETQYFGPGTRLLVL.

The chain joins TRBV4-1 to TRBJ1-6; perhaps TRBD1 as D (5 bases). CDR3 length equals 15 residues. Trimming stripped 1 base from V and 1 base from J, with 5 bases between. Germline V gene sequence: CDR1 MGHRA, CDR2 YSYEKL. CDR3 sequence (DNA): TGCGCCAGCAGCCAAGGACAGTCCTATAATTCACCCCTCCACTTT. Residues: CASSQGQSYNSPLHF.